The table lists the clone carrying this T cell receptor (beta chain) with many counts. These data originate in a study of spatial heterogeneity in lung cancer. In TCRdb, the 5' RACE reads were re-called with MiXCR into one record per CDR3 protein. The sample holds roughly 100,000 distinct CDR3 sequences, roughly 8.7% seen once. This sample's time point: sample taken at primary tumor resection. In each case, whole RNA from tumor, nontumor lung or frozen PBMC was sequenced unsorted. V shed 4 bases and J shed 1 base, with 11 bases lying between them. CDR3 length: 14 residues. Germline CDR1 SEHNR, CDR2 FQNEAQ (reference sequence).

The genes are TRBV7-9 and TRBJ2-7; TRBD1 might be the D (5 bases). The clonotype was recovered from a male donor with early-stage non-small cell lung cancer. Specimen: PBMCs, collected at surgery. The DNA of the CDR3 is TGTGCCAGCAGCTCCTGGGGCAGATCCTACGAGCAGTACTTC. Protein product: CASSSWGRSYEQYF.